A selection of T cell receptor beta chains follows, all from one sample in a study of blood T cell repertoires in COVID-19. Assay used: immunoSEQ multiplex PCR; TCRdb lists only in-frame clones, some missing. Among under 95,000 clones listed, approximately 87% were seen once. Sequencing was done on a sample of peripheral blood. These receptors came from a man aged 80 or over in a cohort sampled during active COVID-19. CDR3s include the opening cysteine and the closing phenylalanine or tryptophan. Each record gives: CDR3 length, D gene, J gene, V gene, clone size, CDR3 DNA, CDR3 protein. A D gene is named only where the DNA matches it firmly. Where a row states a size, it is once, few, many or the class of an expanded clone; other rows omit it.

length: 17; D: TRBD1; J: TRBJ2-2; V: TRBV7-2; size: few; DNA: TGTGCCAGCAGCTTAGATTGGGACAGGGGCCTCGCCGGGGAGCTGTTTTTT; CDR3: CASSLDWDRGLAGELFF
length: 14; D: NA; J: TRBJ1-1; V: TRBV7-9; size: NA; DNA: TGTGCCAGCAGCTTAGGGCAGGGGAACACTGAAGCTTTCTTT; CDR3: CASSLGQGNTEAFF
length: 16; D: TRBD2; J: TRBJ2-1; V: TRBV19; size: NA; DNA: TGTGCCAGTAGTAAACAAGCGGGGGGGCCTTTCAGTGAGCAGTTCTTC; CDR3: CASSKQAGGPFSEQFF
length: 17; D: TRBD2; J: TRBJ2-5; V: TRBV4-2; size: NA; DNA: TGTGCCAGCAGCCAAGTAAATAGCGGGGGGGCCTTGGAGACCCAGTACTTC; CDR3: CASSQVNSGGALETQYF
length: 18; D: TRBD2; J: TRBJ2-3; V: TRBV4-3; size: NA; DNA: TGCGCCAGCAGCCAAGAGACCGGGACTAGCGCTCGCACAGATACGCAGTATTTT; CDR3: CASSQETGTSARTDTQYF
length: 15; D: NA; J: TRBJ2-1; V: TRBV9; size: NA; DNA: TGTGCCAGCAGCATTACCGACAGCGCCTACAATGAGCAGTTCTTC; CDR3: CASSITDSAYNEQFF
length: 15; D: NA; J: TRBJ1-5; V: TRBV5-5; size: NA; DNA: TGTGCCAGCAGCATCGGGACATCCGGCAATCAGCCCCAGCATTTT; CDR3: CASSIGTSGNQPQHF
length: 15; D: NA; J: TRBJ2-1; V: TRBV5-1; size: NA; DNA: TGCGCCAGCAGCTTATCGGGGGGCAACTACAATGAGCAGTTCTTC; CDR3: CASSLSGGNYNEQFF
length: 14; D: NA; J: TRBJ1-1; V: TRBV11-2; size: once; DNA: TGTGCCAGCTCATCCCGCTGGCAGGGCGGTGAAGCTTTCTTT; CDR3: CASSSRWQGGEAFF
length: 16; D: TRBD1; J: TRBJ1-2; V: TRBV10-3; size: NA; DNA: TGTGCCATCAGTGGGAATGGGGACAGGGGAACCTATGGCTACACCTTC; CDR3: CAISGNGDRGTYGYTF
length: 15; D: NA; J: TRBJ1-4; V: TRBV4-2; size: NA; DNA: TGTGCCAGCAGCCAAGATTTAGGGGTCCATGAAAAACTGTTTTTT; CDR3: CASSQDLGVHEKLFF
length: 13; D: NA; J: TRBJ2-5; V: TRBV2; size: NA; DNA: TGTGCCAGCAGTGGGACACCTACAGAGACCCAGTACTTC; CDR3: CASSGTPTETQYF
length: 15; D: TRBD1; J: TRBJ2-5; V: TRBV18; size: NA; DNA: TGTGCCAGCTCGCCCGGGACAGGGGGCCAAGAGACCCAGTACTTC; CDR3: CASSPGTGGQETQYF
length: 16; D: TRBD2; J: TRBJ2-1; V: TRBV18; size: NA; DNA: TGTGCCAGCTCAAGCGGGGGGGCAAGGTCCTACAATGAGCAGTTCTTC; CDR3: CASSSGGARSYNEQFF
length: 15; D: TRBD2; J: TRBJ2-7; V: TRBV20-1; size: NA; DNA: TGCAGTGCTAGTCGACAGGGACTAGCGGCCTCCGAGCAGTACTTC; CDR3: CSASRQGLAASEQYF
length: 14; D: TRBD2; J: TRBJ2-1; V: TRBV7-3; size: NA; DNA: TGTGCCAGCAGCCCGCGGGGGACCTTTAATGAGCAGTTCTTC; CDR3: CASSPRGTFNEQFF
length: 15; D: NA; J: TRBJ1-5; V: TRBV4-1; size: NA; DNA: TGCGCCAGCAGCCAAGGTCAGTTGGGCAATCAGCCCCAGCATTTT; CDR3: CASSQGQLGNQPQHF
length: 12; D: NA; J: TRBJ1-2; V: TRBV5-1; size: NA; DNA: TGCGCCAGCAGCTTGGATAGTAATGGCTACACCTTC; CDR3: CASSLDSNGYTF
length: 14; D: TRBD2; J: TRBJ2-2; V: TRBV27; size: NA; DNA: TGTGCCAGCAGTTGGGACTATACCACCGGGGAGCTGTTTTTT; CDR3: CASSWDYTTGELFF
length: 16; D: TRBD1; J: TRBJ2-2; V: TRBV2; size: few; DNA: TGTGCCAGCATCCCGCTTAGGACAGGGGACACCGGGGAGCTGTTTTTT; CDR3: CASIPLRTGDTGELFF
length: 13; D: NA; J: TRBJ1-3; V: TRBV12-3/TRBV12-4; size: NA; DNA: TGTGCCAGCGGACAGCTCCGGGAAAACACCATATATTTT; CDR3: CASGQLRENTIYF
length: 15; D: TRBD1; J: TRBJ1-2; V: TRBV5-1; size: NA; DNA: TGCGCCAGCAGCTTGGATGCCACAGGGGGGAATGGCTACACCTTC; CDR3: CASSLDATGGNGYTF
length: 17; D: TRBD1; J: TRBJ1-2; V: TRBV3-1/TRBV3-2; size: NA; DNA: TGTGCCAGCAGCCAAGTAACAGGGGGCGGTCGAGGGTATGGCTACACCTTC; CDR3: CASSQVTGGGRGYGYTF
length: 14; D: NA; J: TRBJ2-7; V: TRBV5-8; size: NA; DNA: TGTGCCAGCAGCTTCTCACGGAGCTCCTACGAGCAGTACTTC; CDR3: CASSFSRSSYEQYF
length: 18; D: TRBD1; J: TRBJ1-4; V: TRBV2; size: NA; DNA: TGTGCCAGCAGTCCCTTATCGGGACAGGGGACAACTAATGAAAAACTGTTTTTT; CDR3: CASSPLSGQGTTNEKLFF
length: 14; D: TRBD2; J: TRBJ2-5; V: TRBV27; size: NA; DNA: TGTGCCAGCGGATATGAACCGGGAGGAGAGACCCAGTACTTC; CDR3: CASGYEPGGETQYF
length: 15; D: NA; J: TRBJ2-2; V: TRBV3-1/TRBV3-2; size: NA; DNA: TGTGCCAGCAGCCAAGTATTTAGAAGTACCGGGGAGCTGTTTTTT; CDR3: CASSQVFRSTGELFF
length: 13; D: TRBD2; J: TRBJ2-5; V: TRBV10-3; size: NA; DNA: TGTGCCATCAGTCCACTAGCGGGGGAGACCCAGTACTTC; CDR3: CAISPLAGETQYF
length: 15; D: TRBD2; J: TRBJ2-7; V: TRBV3-1/TRBV3-2; size: NA; DNA: TGTGCCAGCAGCCAAGAGCGGGGGGGCCGCTACGAGCAGTACTTC; CDR3: CASSQERGGRYEQYF
length: 14; D: NA; J: TRBJ2-3; V: TRBV5-1; size: NA; DNA: TGCGCCAGCACGGAGGGGTCTAGCACAGATACGCAGTATTTT; CDR3: CASTEGSSTDTQYF
length: 17; D: TRBD1; J: TRBJ1-5; V: TRBV27; size: NA; DNA: TGTGCCAGCAGTTTATCGACGGGACAGGGATCGAATCAGCCCCAGCATTTT; CDR3: CASSLSTGQGSNQPQHF
length: 12; D: TRBD1; J: TRBJ2-5; V: TRBV10-3; size: NA; DNA: TGTGCCACGAGGGACAGCCCAGAGACCCAGTACTTC; CDR3: CATRDSPETQYF
length: 15; D: NA; J: TRBJ2-3; V: TRBV7-3; size: NA; DNA: TGTGCCAGCAGCTTCTCGACAGAACTTACAGATACGCAGTATTTT; CDR3: CASSFSTELTDTQYF
length: 13; D: NA; J: TRBJ1-6; V: TRBV2; size: NA; DNA: TGTGCCAGCAGCGTCGCAGTTCCCTCACCCCTCCACTTT; CDR3: CASSVAVPSPLHF
length: 15; D: TRBD2; J: TRBJ2-3; V: TRBV7-8; size: NA; DNA: TGTGCCAGCAGCTTGGGGACTAGGTTGGGAGAGGCGCAGTATTTT; CDR3: CASSLGTRLGEAQYF
length: 14; D: TRBD1; J: TRBJ2-7; V: TRBV23-1; size: NA; DNA: TGCGCCAGCAGTATAGGGGACAGCACCTACGAGCAGTACTTC; CDR3: CASSIGDSTYEQYF
length: 14; D: NA; J: TRBJ1-1; V: TRBV7-9; size: NA; DNA: TGTGCCAGCAGCCGTTACGGGGATGTCACTGAAGCTTTCTTT; CDR3: CASSRYGDVTEAFF
length: 13; D: TRBD1; J: TRBJ2-1; V: TRBV6-5; size: NA; DNA: TGTGCCAGCACACAGGGGTCCTACAATGAGCAGTTCTTC; CDR3: CASTQGSYNEQFF
length: 14; D: TRBD1; J: TRBJ2-1; V: TRBV6-6; size: NA; DNA: TGTGCCACCCAGGGACAGCCTGCCTACAATGAGCAGTTCTTC; CDR3: CATQGQPAYNEQFF
length: 16; D: TRBD1; J: TRBJ2-1; V: TRBV27; size: NA; DNA: TGTGCCAGCAGCCCTATCGAGGGGGCCCATTCCAATGAGCAGTTCTTC; CDR3: CASSPIEGAHSNEQFF
length: 15; D: TRBD2; J: TRBJ2-3; V: TRBV9; size: NA; DNA: TGTGCCAGCAGCGATCGGCGGGGGTCCCCAGATACGCAGTATTTT; CDR3: CASSDRRGSPDTQYF
length: 12; D: TRBD1; J: TRBJ2-5; V: TRBV6-5; size: NA; DNA: TGTGCCAGCAGTATGACAGGGGAGACCCAGTACTTC; CDR3: CASSMTGETQYF
length: 16; D: NA; J: TRBJ2-3; V: TRBV24-1; size: NA; DNA: TGTGCCACCAGTGACGAGACAACAAGTAGCACAGATACGCAGTATTTT; CDR3: CATSDETTSSTDTQYF
length: 15; D: NA; J: TRBJ1-6; V: TRBV7-2; size: NA; DNA: TGTGCCAGCGGTGGCGGTGGAAGTAATAATTCACCCCTCCACTTT; CDR3: CASGGGGSNNSPLHF
length: 17; D: TRBD2; J: TRBJ2-1; V: TRBV6-2/TRBV6-3; size: once; DNA: TGTGCCAGCAGTTACCTGGGCCTAGCGGTTTCCTACAATGAGCAGTTCTTC; CDR3: CASSYLGLAVSYNEQFF
length: 16; D: TRBD1; J: TRBJ2-7; V: TRBV15; size: NA; DNA: TGTGCCACCAGCAGGGACTGGACAGGGGGCCTGGGCGAGCAGTACTTC; CDR3: CATSRDWTGGLGEQYF
length: 14; D: NA; J: TRBJ2-3; V: TRBV7-8; size: few; DNA: TGTGCCAGCAGCCCTTTGGAGAGCACAGATACGCAGTATTTT; CDR3: CASSPLESTDTQYF
length: 14; D: NA; J: TRBJ1-1; V: TRBV5-1; size: NA; DNA: TGCGCCAGCAGCCCCCGGTCCGGGAACACTGAAGCTTTCTTT; CDR3: CASSPRSGNTEAFF
length: 14; D: NA; J: TRBJ1-2; V: TRBV6-2/TRBV6-3; size: NA; DNA: TGTGCCAGCAGTTATCCTACATTCGCTAGTGGCTACACCTTC; CDR3: CASSYPTFASGYTF
length: 15; D: TRBD2; J: TRBJ2-7; V: TRBV9; size: NA; DNA: TGTGCCAGCACCCCGCGGGGGACGGACACCTACGAGCAGTACTTC; CDR3: CASTPRGTDTYEQYF
length: 13; D: NA; J: TRBJ2-7; V: TRBV18; size: NA; DNA: TGTGCCAGCTCACCTACGGGGGAATACGAGCAGTACTTC; CDR3: CASSPTGEYEQYF
length: 15; D: TRBD1; J: TRBJ1-2; V: TRBV19; size: NA; DNA: TGTGCCAGTAGTCAAGCAGGGGGCGGTAACTATGGCCACACCTTC; CDR3: CASSQAGGGNYGHTF
length: 13; D: TRBD1; J: TRBJ1-6; V: TRBV28; size: NA; DNA: TGTGCCTGCCGGGACAGAGAGAATTCACCCCTCCACTTT; CDR3: CACRDRENSPLHF
length: 13; D: NA; J: TRBJ1-4; V: TRBV19; size: NA; DNA: TGTGCCAGTAGTATAGCAGGGAATGAAAAACTGTTTTTT; CDR3: CASSIAGNEKLFF
length: 17; D: TRBD2; J: TRBJ2-3; V: TRBV9; size: NA; DNA: TGTGCCAGCAGCGTAGAGCCCGGGACTAGCGCGGCAGATACGCAGTATTTT; CDR3: CASSVEPGTSAADTQYF
length: 18; D: TRBD1; J: TRBJ2-5; V: TRBV5-6; size: NA; DNA: TGTGCCAGCAGCTCTCAAAGCCAAGGGGGCGCAAACCAAGAGACCCAGTACTTC; CDR3: CASSSQSQGGANQETQYF
length: 13; D: NA; J: TRBJ1-1; V: TRBV25-1; size: NA; DNA: TGTGCCAGCACCAAACACAAGAACACTGAAGCTTTCTTT; CDR3: CASTKHKNTEAFF